The 28 T cell receptor beta chains below all came from one sample that was sequenced in a study of tumor-infiltrating lymphocytes in primary liver carcinoma. Both RNA and DNA were isolated together from about 20-30 mg of bulk tissue that had not been sorted. Synthesis of TCR beta cDNA was carried out from 450 to 500 ng total RNA with a constant-region primer. Three nested multiplex PCR rounds, a slightly modified ARM-PCR method, built the TCR beta libraries. Use of TRBV1-TRBV30 forward primers with a C-beta reverse primer characterized the first two PCR rounds, which lasted around 10 cycles each. Each CDR3 protein is one row after TCRdb ran MiXCR on the multiplex PCR reads. The sample has about 110,000 distinct CDR3 sequences, 50% to 70% seen once; the top ten hold approximately 9.9%. The material sequenced was liver tumor tissue from sampling region 1. Subset reported: tumor region T1, superior pole. Source of these receptors: a woman aged 55-69 years with primary liver carcinoma and hepatitis B virus infection.

On this clonotype itself: One base away lies a much larger clone, so this may be a sequencing read error. The CDR3 DNA reads as TGTGCCAGCAGCAAGGGGGAGGGAGGTAGTAATGAGCAGTTCTTC. Translated, it gives CASSKGEGGSNEQFF. V is TRBV6-2 or TRBV6-3 and J is TRBJ2-1, with D possibly TRBD2 on 7 matching bases. The CDR3 has 15 residues. Germline CDR1 and CDR2: MNHEY and SVGEGT. V was clipped by 6 bases and J by 7 bases, with 19 bases between them.

Worth noting for this clonotype: The conserved closing phenylalanine or tryptophan is absent in this CDR3, likely reflecting a read error. The DNA is omitted, as the CDR3 cannot be located on it reliably, and the CDR3 follows TCRdb's listing. The CDR3 sequence is CASSAAAGGYYEQCL. This chain links TRBV6-5 with TRBJ2-7; the table's TRBD2 call for D was not verified on the DNA. Germline CDR1 is MNHEY and CDR2 is SVGAGI. With termini counted, the CDR3 has 15 amino acids.

This clonotype was picked up many times. The CDR3: CASSLSSQGANSPLHF. The DNA of the CDR3 is TGCGCCAGCAGCCTTTCATCGCAGGGGGCTAATTCACCCCTCCACTTT. V gene TRBV4-1 combines with J gene TRBJ1-6; 8 positions agree with TRBD1. V dropped 4 bases and J dropped 6; count of bases not matched to a gene: 8. This CDR3 has 16 residues. From germline, CDR1 is MGHRA and CDR2 YSYEKL.

In its sample, this clonotype was seen once. It is likely a read error, because the conserved phenylalanine at the end of the CDR3 is missing. This chain joins TRBV5-4 and TRBJ2-7, with TRBD1 matching 7 bases. This CDR3 is 15 amino acids long. V was pared by 0 bases and J by 10 bases, with 13 bases of the junction left unmatched. Looked up from germline, CDR1 is SGHNT and CDR2 is YYREEE (reference sequence). The DNA for the CDR3 is TGTGCCAGCAGCTTGGGACAGGGTTTAGGCTACGGTCAGTACTTA. This sequence encodes CASSLGQGLGYGQYL.

With respect to this clonotype: This sequence may be a read error, since a much larger clone differs from it by one base. V usage is TRBV12-3 or TRBV12-4 and J usage is TRBJ1-6; possible D gene TRBD1, 5 bases. This CDR3 comprises 15 residues. The V end lost 3 bases, the J end lost 10 bases, and 16 bases lay between the germline ends. The CDR3 reads CASSFIGLGQSPLHF. The CDR3 nucleotides read TGTGCCAGCAGTTTCATCGGACTGGGGCAGTCACCCCTCCACTTT.

Note on this clonotype: Mismatch with germline at one junction end may stem from a read error. As DNA, the CDR3 is TGTGTCAGCAGCTTAGATTTGACAGGGGAGTCACCCCTCCACTTT. Protein product: CVSSLDLTGESPLHF. The chain carries TRBV11-2 and TRBJ1-6, with 8 positions matching TRBD1. Germline loops: CDR1 SGHAT, CDR2 FQNNGV. The CDR3 length is 15 residues.

V usage is TRBV7-9 and J usage is TRBJ2-3, with D uncertain. The CDR3 spans 15 residues. Germline V gene lookup returns CDR1 SEHNR and CDR2 FQNEAQ (reference sequence). Trimming removed 0 bases from V and 1 base from J, with 8 bases in between. Here the CDR3 DNA reads TGTGCCAGCAGCTTAGCGGGCAGACGCACAGATACGCAGTATTTT. The encoded protein is CASSLAGRRTDTQYF.

Concerning this clonotype itself: Mismatch with germline at one junction end may stem from a read error. V gene TRBV28 combines with J gene TRBJ2-5, with TRBD2 identical over 11 bases. CDR1 is MDHEN, CDR2 SYDVKM, per germline. There are 17 residues in the CDR3. As DNA, the CDR3 is TGTGTCAGCACCCCTCTCGGGGCTAGCGGGAGGAGTGAGACCCAGTACTTC. Residues: CVSTPLGASGRSETQYF.

With regard to this clonotype: At one boundary the junction diverges from the germline segment, which might be a read error. The gene calls are TRBV5-5 and TRBJ2-3; the match to TRBD2 covers 10 bases. The CDR3 sequence is 14 residues long. CDR1 SGHKS and CDR2 YYEKEE come from the germline V gene (reference sequence). CDR3 protein: CTSSLGTSADTQYF. The CDR3 DNA sequence: TGTACCAGCAGCTTGGGGACTAGCGCAGATACGCAGTATTTT.

The V and J genes are TRBV12-3 or TRBV12-4 and TRBJ1-5; D might be TRBD1 (5 bases). The V gene lost 3 bases and the J gene lost 11 bases, with 29 bases spanning the gap. This CDR3 spans 18 amino acids. The CDR3 bases are TGTGCCAGCAGTTTCGGGCAGGGAGGGGCGGTTAGCAATCATTCCCAGCATTTT. It is translated as CASSFGQGGAVSNHSQHF.

This clonotype is a singleton in its sample. The J gene is TRBJ1-6, the V gene TRBV5-5; perhaps TRBD1 as D (6 bases). CDR3 length equals 15 residues. CDR1 is SGHKS, CDR2 YYEKEE, per germline (reference sequence). V shed 2 bases and J shed 6 bases, with 12 bases lying between them. The DNA for the CDR3 is TGTGCCAGCAGCTTAGTCAGGGGCCTTAATTCACCCCTCCACTTT. Protein: CASSLVRGLNSPLHF.

The chain uses TRBV29-1 and TRBJ1-1; the D is unclear. Trimming shortened V by 4 bases and J by 11 bases, and 20 bases separated the two germline ends. Germline assignment: CDR1 SQVTM and CDR2 ANQGSEA. CDR3 length: 13 amino acids. Here the CDR3 reads CSVVQTRGSEAFF. The DNA for the CDR3 is TGCAGCGTTGTTCAGACGAGAGGGAGTGAGGCTTTCTTT.

There are many counts of this clonotype. The genes are TRBV6-2 or TRBV6-3 and TRBJ2-1, with D unclear. CDR3 size: 16 residues. CDR1 and CDR2 (germline): MNHEY, SVGEGT. V was cut by 7 bases and J by 5 bases, with 21 bases left in between. The CDR3, as DNA: TGTGCCAGCAAAACTTCGGTGAACATCCGGGACAATGAGCAGTTCTTC. It specifies CASKTSVNIRDNEQFF.

Points on this clonotype: A much larger clonotype is one base distant, so this may be a read error. V usage is TRBV10-2 and J usage is TRBJ1-1; no clear D. Germline CDR1 is WSHSY and CDR2 is SAAADI. The CDR3 extends over 13 amino acids. The CDR3 DNA follows: TGCGCCAGCAGTGAGTTTCTAAACACTGAAGCTTTATTT. This codes for CASSEFLNTEALF.

Comment on this clonotype: Sequence at one end of the junction differs from germline and may be a read error. This sequence joins TRBV11-2 and TRBJ2-3, with D unresolved. Germline V gene data show CDR1 as SGHAT and CDR2 as FQNNGV. The CDR3 has 11 residues. In DNA, the CDR3 is TGTGTCAGCAGCCCTTTGGATACTCAGTATTTT. Amino acid sequence: CVSSPLDTQYF.

Ten or more counts support this clonotype. The genes are TRBV6-5 and TRBJ2-3, with TRBD2 matching 10 bases. V gave up 3 bases and J gave up 3 bases; unmatched junction bases: 3. This CDR3 is built from 15 residues. Germline V gives CDR1 MNHEY, CDR2 SVGAGI. Here the CDR3 DNA reads TGTGCCAGCAGTTATGGACTAGCGGAAACAGATACGCAGTATTTT. Amino acid sequence: CASSYGLAETDTQYF.

The table lists this clonotype with a few counts. V gene TRBV28 combines with J gene TRBJ2-3; the match to TRBD1 covers 11 bases. This CDR3 region has 15 residues. V shed 6 bases and J 4 bases; nucleotides not matched to a gene: 6. Looked up from germline, CDR1 is MDHEN and CDR2 is SYDVKM. The CDR3 loop is CASSTPGQGADTQYF. The CDR3 bases are TGTGCCAGCAGCACCCCGGGACAGGGGGCAGATACGCAGTATTTT.

Notes on this clonotype: This clone may be a read error of a much larger clone one base away. The chain couples TRBV29-1 to TRBJ1-1; tentatively, D is TRBD1 (5 bases). The germline V and J ends were trimmed by 3 bases and 1 base, with 12 bases remaining between them. The CDR3 is 14 residues long. Per the germline V gene, CDR1 is SQVTM and CDR2 is ANQGSEA. This CDR3 reads CSVERGWRNTEAFF. DNA for the CDR3: TGCAGCGTTGAGAGGGGCTGGCGGAACACTGAAGCTTTCTTT.

On this clonotype: In this CDR3 the conserved last residue, phenylalanine or tryptophan, is missing, so a read error is likely. This CDR3 reads CASSSSGRHEQYI. As DNA, the CDR3 is TGTGCCAGCAGCTCCAGCGGGAGACACGAGCAGTACATA. The chain employs TRBV5-6 and TRBJ2-7; the match to TRBD2 covers 8 bases. The CDR3 is 13 amino acids. Germline V gene sequence: CDR1 SGHDT, CDR2 YYEEEE. J gave up 5 bases and V 3 bases, and 4 bases lay outside the gene matches.

Many counts were recorded for this clonotype. V gene TRBV5-4 combines with J gene TRBJ1-2; D is unresolved. Trimming removed 4 bases from V and 4 bases from J, with 8 bases in between. The CDR3 spans 12 residues. Germline-derived CDR1 and CDR2 are SGHNT and YYREEE (reference sequence). The CDR3 is CASSSDSYGYTF. The DNA for the CDR3 is TGTGCCAGCAGCAGCGATTCCTATGGCTACACCTTC. The whole variable domain, filled in from reference TRBV5-4 and TRBJ1-2, reads ETGVTQSPTHLIKTRGQQVTLRCSSQSGHNTVSWYQQALGQGPQFIFQYYREEENGRGNFPPRFSGLQFPNYSSELNVNALELDDSALYLCASSSDSYGYTFGSGTRLTVV.

This clonotype was seen more than once but under ten times. V gene TRBV5-1 combines with J gene TRBJ2-5; TRBD1 might be the D (6 bases). Germline V gene lookup returns CDR1 SGHRS and CDR2 YFSETQ. V was pared by 5 bases and J by 5 bases, with 10 bases between. The CDR3 contains 12 residues. CDR3 nucleotides: TGCGCCAGCAGAACAGGGATGGAGACCCAGTACTTC. It translates to CASRTGMETQYF.

A few counts support this clonotype. This chain's CDR3 is CASKRGQGGYEQYF. Here the CDR3 DNA reads TGTGCCAGCAAGCGTGGACAGGGGGGATACGAGCAGTACTTC. The chain couples TRBV28 to TRBJ2-7; TRBD1 agrees at 10 bases. Germline assignment: CDR1 MDHEN and CDR2 SYDVKM. This CDR3 is 14 amino acids long. The junction had 7 bases not matched to a gene; V was cut back by 7 bases and J by 4 bases.

This clonotype has a handful of counts. This rearrangement joins TRBV28 to TRBJ1-1; D is possibly TRBD1 (6 bases). The length of the CDR3 is 14 residues. Germline loops: CDR1 MDHEN, CDR2 SYDVKM. The V end was cut by 6 bases, the J end by 6 bases, with 17 bases between. CDR3 protein: CASSSPGEWAEAFF. Written as DNA, the CDR3 is TGTGCCAGCAGCTCCCCAGGGGAGTGGGCTGAAGCTTTCTTT.

The sample holds one count of this clonotype. This chain links TRBV4-1 with TRBJ2-4, with 10 bases lining up with TRBD2. The germline CDR1 and CDR2 sequences are MGHRA and YSYEKL. The CDR3 runs 19 residues. The ends lost 8 bases at V and 1 base at J; junction bases unmatched: 17. The chain's CDR3 is CASCPTGLAVTVAKNIQYF. CDR3 sequence (DNA): TGCGCCAGCTGCCCCACCGGACTAGCGGTAACGGTCGCCAAAAACATTCAGTACTTC.

This clonotype was counted many times. CDR3 nucleotides: TGTGCCAGCAGCTTCCAGGGGTTGGCCGAGCAGTACTTC. It specifies CASSFQGLAEQYF. V usage is TRBV11-2 and J usage is TRBJ2-7, with D possibly TRBD1 on 6 matching bases. V was shortened by 3 bases and J by 6 bases, with 12 bases between the two germline ends. This CDR3 is built from 13 residues. Germline V gene sequence: CDR1 SGHAT, CDR2 FQNNGV.

J is TRBJ2-7 and V is TRBV5-4; 7 bases are shared with TRBD2. CDR1 and CDR2 (germline): SGHNT, YYREEE (reference sequence). V lost 1 base to trimming and J lost 8 bases; unmatched junction nucleotides: 12. The CDR3 sequence is 15 residues long. DNA for the CDR3: TGTGCCAGCAGCTTGCGTCCAGCGGGAACCTCTAAGCAGTACTTC. This gives the protein CASSLRPAGTSKQYF.

This clonotype was counted at least ten times. CDR3 in DNA: TGTGCCAGCAGTTTAGGGTGGGGGAATCAGCCCCAGCATTTT. It specifies CASSLGWGNQPQHF. The V and J genes are TRBV28 and TRBJ1-5, with D tentatively TRBD1 (5 bases). Looked up from germline, CDR1 is MDHEN and CDR2 is SYDVKM. The CDR3 has 14 amino acids. Between the trimmed V and J ends, which lost 2 bases and 4 bases, there was a span of 9 bases. The full variable domain, completed using reference TRBV28 and TRBJ1-5, is DVKVTQSSRYLVKRTGEKVFLECVQDMDHENMFWYRQDPGLGLRLIYFSYDVKMKEKGDIPEGYSVSREKKERFSLILESASTNQTSMYLCASSLGWGNQPQHFGDGTRLSIL.

J is TRBJ1-2 and V is TRBV28; no firm D call. The CDR3 runs 15 residues. CDR1 MDHEN and CDR2 SYDVKM come from the germline V gene. V lost 6 bases, J lost 2 bases, and 16 bases lay in between. Here the CDR3 DNA reads TGTGCCAGCAGCTACCCCCTGCTCACCAACTATGGCTACACCTTC. Translated, it gives CASSYPLLTNYGYTF.